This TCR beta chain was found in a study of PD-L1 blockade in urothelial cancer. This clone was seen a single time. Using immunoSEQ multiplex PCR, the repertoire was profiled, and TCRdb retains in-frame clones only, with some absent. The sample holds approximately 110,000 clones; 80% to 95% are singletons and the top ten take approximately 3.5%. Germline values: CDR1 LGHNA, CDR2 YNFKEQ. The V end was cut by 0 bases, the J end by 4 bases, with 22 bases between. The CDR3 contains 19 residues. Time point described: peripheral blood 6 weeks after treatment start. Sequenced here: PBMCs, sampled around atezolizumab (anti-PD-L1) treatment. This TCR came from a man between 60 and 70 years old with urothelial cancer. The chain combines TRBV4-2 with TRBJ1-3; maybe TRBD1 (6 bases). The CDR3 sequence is CASSQEGVRTPGVGNTIYF. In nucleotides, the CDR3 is TGTGCCAGCAGCCAAGAAGGGGTGAGGACCCCAGGGGTCGGAAACACCATATATTTT.